The 14 T cell receptor beta chains presented below share a single source sample, sequenced in a study of radiotherapy plus CTLA-4 blockade in lung cancer. TCRdb's copy holds only in-frame clones and misses some; the assay was immunoSEQ multiplex PCR. The table includes over 100,000 clones, more than 80% detected once. The material sequenced was peripheral blood, taken from a patient treated with radiotherapy plus ipilimumab. Receptors originate from a human donor with non-small cell lung cancer that progressed on radiotherapy plus ipilimumab.

The V call is TRBV27, the J call TRBJ1-5; D is ambiguous. This CDR3 region has 12 residues. V was clipped by 5 bases and J by 3 bases, with 5 bases between them. From germline, CDR1 is MNHEY and CDR2 SMNVEV (reference sequence). The CDR3 here is CASSNFNQPQHF. DNA of the CDR3: TGTGCCAGCAGTAACTTCAATCAGCCCCAGCATTTT.

The CDR3 DNA reads TGTGCCAGCCGCAGGGTAGCGGGAGCCGCGAACACCGGGGAGCTGTTTTTT. This translates into CASRRVAGAANTGELFF. The rearrangement uses TRBV2 and TRBJ2-2; TRBD2 agrees at 9 bases. The CDR3 totals 17 residues. Germline V gives CDR1 SNHLY, CDR2 FYNNEI. V lost 8 bases, J lost 0 bases, and 10 bases stayed unmatched.

This chain links TRBV10-3 with TRBJ2-7, with 9 bases identical to TRBD1. The CDR3 loop spans 13 amino acids. V was clipped by 6 bases and J by 5 bases; unmatched bases: 5. Looked up from germline, CDR1 is ENHRY and CDR2 is SYGVKD. The CDR3 DNA sequence: TGTGCCATCAGACGGGACAGGGTTCACGAGCAGTACTTC. Its protein is CAIRRDRVHEQYF.

The V call is TRBV27, the J call TRBJ2-7; tentative D call: TRBD2 (6 bases). CDR3 length equals 16 residues. CDR1 and CDR2 from the germline V gene are MNHEY and SMNVEV (reference sequence). Trimming removed 5 bases at V and 1 base at J, with 18 bases between. DNA for the CDR3: TGTGCCAGCAGTCCTCGACTAGAATCGTTTTCCTACGAGCAGTACTTC. This translates into CASSPRLESFSYEQYF.

V gene TRBV19 combines with J gene TRBJ2-7, with 9 nucleotides matching TRBD2. Trimming cost V 7 bases and J 2 bases; bases outside gene matches: 9. The CDR3 sequence is 15 residues long. Germline V gene data show CDR1 as LNHDA and CDR2 as SQIVND (reference sequence). DNA of the CDR3: TGTGCCAGTATCCCCCAAGCGGGAGGCCCCTACGAGCAGTACTTC. Translated, it gives CASIPQAGGPYEQYF.

The rearrangement links TRBV29-1 to TRBJ1-2; unclear D gene. The CDR3 sequence is 14 residues long. V was clipped by 5 bases and J by 4 bases, with 17 bases between them. Germline lookup yields CDR1 SQVTM and CDR2 ANQGSEA. The CDR3 DNA follows: TGCAGCGTTTTTCCCCAAGACACGGGCTATGGCTACACCTTC. Amino acids: CSVFPQDTGYGYTF. The full variable domain, in which reference TRBV29-1 and TRBJ1-2 provide the parts outside the CDR3, is SAVISQKPSRDICQRGTSLTIQCQVDSQVTMMFWYRQQPGQSLTLIATANQGSEATYESGFVIDKFPISRPNLTFSTLTVSNMSPEDSSIYLCSVFPQDTGYGYTFGSGTRLTVV.

The rearrangement joins TRBV5-6 to TRBJ2-3; D not resolved. Trimming removed 0 bases at V and 9 bases at J, with 17 bases between. The CDR3 has 15 residues. The germline gives CDR1 SGHDT, CDR2 YYEEEE. In nucleotides, the CDR3 is TGTGCCAGCAGCTTGGAAGCCCTACGGTCTGGGACGCAGTATTTT. Amino acid sequence: CASSLEALRSGTQYF. The entire variable domain, with the rest obtained from reference TRBV5-6 and TRBJ2-3, is as follows: DAGVTQSPTHLIKTRGQQVTLRCSPKSGHDTVSWYQQALGQGPQFIFQYYEEEERQRGNFPDRFSGHQFPNYSSELNVNALLLGDSALYLCASSLEALRSGTQYFGPGTRLTVL.

The rearrangement joins TRBV9 to TRBJ2-5; 10 nucleotides match TRBD2. Losses at the gene ends were 6 bases for V and 5 bases for J; bases not matched to a gene: 10. The CDR3 loop spans 15 amino acids. Germline V gene data show CDR1 as SGDLS and CDR2 as YYNGEE. As DNA, the CDR3 is TGTGCCAGCAACTCGGGTCTAGCGGGAGATGAGACCCAGTACTTC. Encoded protein: CASNSGLAGDETQYF.

The chain carries TRBV7-9 and TRBJ1-1; D might be TRBD1 (6 bases). The germline V gene encodes CDR1 SEHNR and CDR2 FQNEAQ (reference sequence). The length of the CDR3 is 14 residues. The ends were cut back, 5 bases at V and 0 bases at J, with 10 bases in the middle. The CDR3 sequence: CASSEGHLNTEAFF. The CDR3 bases are TGTGCCAGCAGCGAGGGACATTTGAACACTGAAGCTTTCTTT.

V usage is TRBV7-9 and J usage is TRBJ1-5; D is unresolved. CDR3 size: 13 residues. Trimming left V 5 bases short and J 5 bases short, with 10 bases between. Germline V lookup: CDR1 SEHNR, CDR2 FQNEAQ (reference sequence). The CDR3, as DNA: TGTGCCAGCAGCCGGGATGGGGATCAGCCCCAGCATTTT. This sequence encodes CASSRDGDQPQHF.

The V gene is TRBV4-2, the J gene TRBJ1-1; TRBD1 aligns across 7 bases. CDR3 length: 15 residues. The V and J ends lost 1 base and 3 bases, in that order; junction bases with no gene match: 5. Germline V gives CDR1 LGHNA, CDR2 YNFKEQ. The CDR3 region has the DNA TGTGCCAGCAGCCAAGGACAGGGAATGGACACTGAAGCTTTCTTT. Protein sequence: CASSQGQGMDTEAFF.

In this sample, this clone turned up once. The CDR3 DNA is TGTGCCAGTAGTATAGTGGGGGGTGGAGGGGCTGAAGCTTTCTTT. Amino acid sequence: CASSIVGGGGAEAFF. The V gene is TRBV19, the J gene TRBJ1-1; D is perhaps TRBD1 (5 bases). There are 15 residues in the CDR3. Germline loops: CDR1 LNHDA, CDR2 SQIVND (reference sequence). V was clipped by 1 base and J by 6 bases, with 15 bases between them.

The chain is built from TRBV30 and TRBJ1-1; 11 bases are a match to TRBD1. V was pared by 5 bases and J by 1 base, with 6 bases of the junction left unmatched. The CDR3 spans 15 residues. CDR1 GTSNPN and CDR2 SVGIG come from the germline V gene (reference sequence). DNA for the CDR3: TGTGCCTGGTCGGACAGGGGGCGTGAGAACACTGAAGCTTTCTTT. It codes for CAWSDRGRENTEAFF.

This clone was found once. J is TRBJ2-7 and V is TRBV14; D may be TRBD2 (6 bases). Trimming left V 1 base short and J 7 bases short, with 17 bases between. The CDR3 spans 15 residues. Germline values: CDR1 SGHDN, CDR2 FVKESK. Here the CDR3 reads CASSQARTGTGEQYF. CDR3 DNA: TGTGCCAGCAGCCAAGCCCGCACGGGGACTGGGGAGCAGTACTTC.